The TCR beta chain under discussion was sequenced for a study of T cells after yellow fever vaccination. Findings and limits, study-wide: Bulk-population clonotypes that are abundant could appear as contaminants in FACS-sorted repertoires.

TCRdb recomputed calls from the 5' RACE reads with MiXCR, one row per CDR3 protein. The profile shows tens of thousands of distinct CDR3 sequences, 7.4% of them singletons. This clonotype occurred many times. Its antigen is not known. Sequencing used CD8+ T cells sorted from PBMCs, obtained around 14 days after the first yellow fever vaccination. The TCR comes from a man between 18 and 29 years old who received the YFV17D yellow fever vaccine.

The CDR3 DNA sequence: TGTGCCAGCAGTTTAATGTCTGGCAAACTCAATGAGCAGTTCTTC. This gives the protein CASSLMSGKLNEQFF. The chain uses TRBV6-5 and TRBJ2-1; no reliable D call. CDR3 length: 15 amino acids. Looked up from germline, CDR1 is MNHEY and CDR2 is SVGAGI. The V end lost 4 bases, the J end lost 6 bases, and 16 bases lay between the germline ends.